This T cell receptor beta chain was sequenced in a study of human T cells and chemical hapten exposure. The study, taken as a whole, reports: TCRs whose frequency exceeded 1 in 1000 remained the same following DPC sensitization. The immune response of these alopecia patients might not match healthy individuals'.

The CDR3 totals 11 residues. Trimming took off 2 bases at V and 7 bases at J, with 6 bases between the two ends. In germline, CDR1 is MDHEN, CDR2 SYDVKM. The sample's time point: patch test 1, 2 weeks after DPC sensitization. Treatment defined: therapeutic diphenylcyclopropenone sensitization with weekly scalp DPC. At least ten counts were recorded for this clonotype. What it recognizes is unknown. TCRdb reprocessed the RACE reads via MiXCR and lists one record per CDR3 protein. The sample has fewer than 400,000 distinct CDR3 sequences, around 6.9% seen once; the top ten hold 7% to 10%. This sequence was found in a woman aged 18-35 years with alopecia areata. Some clones in this sample may be carry-over from other donors' samples. The sequences come from whole blood, collected in connection with sensitization to the hapten diphenylcyclopropenone (DPC). This chain uses TRBV28 with TRBJ2-7, with TRBD1 as a possible D gene (5 bases). CDR3 residues: CASSLQGEQYF. CDR3 DNA: TGTGCCAGCAGTTTACAGGGAGAGCAGTACTTC.